These 15 T cell receptor beta chains share one sample of origin, sequenced in a study of shared clonotypes between healthy human individuals. Profiled with immunoSEQ multiplex PCR; TCRdb holds only in-frame clones, not every one. The sample contains 1,400,000 or so clones, approximately 98.5% of which appear only once. Material for sequencing was naive CD4+ T cells sorted from blood. Regarding subset: CD45RA+ positively selected. Every receptor here comes from a young man in good health.

The chain links TRBV9 to TRBJ2-1; TRBD2 aligns across 9 bases. The ends lost 3 bases at V and 3 bases at J; junction bases unmatched: 7. Germline V CDR1 and CDR2: SGDLS, YYNGEE. This CDR3 has 16 amino acids. CDR3: CASSAHSGRHYNEQFF. CDR3 DNA sequence: TGTGCCAGCAGCGCCCATAGCGGGAGACACTACAATGAGCAGTTCTTC.

The rearrangement links TRBV7-2 to TRBJ2-1, with 8 bases identical to TRBD2. Losses at the gene ends were 7 bases for V and 2 bases for J; bases not matched to a gene: 7. The CDR3 consists of 15 residues. In germline, CDR1 is SGHTA, CDR2 FQGNSA. The CDR3 reads CASKKRENPYNEQFF. In DNA, the CDR3 is TGTGCCAGCAAAAAGCGGGAGAATCCCTACAATGAGCAGTTCTTC.

The chain recombines TRBV5-6 with TRBJ2-7; 7 positions match TRBD1. The CDR3 is made up of 18 amino acids. The V gene's germline CDR1 is SGHDT and CDR2 YYEEEE. The J segment lost 6 bases and the V segment lost 5 bases, leaving 23 bases of the junction unmatched. The CDR3: CASSQTGSSLGRAFEQYF. The CDR3, as DNA: TGTGCCAGCAGTCAGACAGGGTCTTCGCTAGGTCGAGCATTCGAGCAGTACTTC.

This rearrangement joins TRBV30 to TRBJ1-1; weak D call: TRBD1 (6 bases). Germline V gene sequence: CDR1 GTSNPN, CDR2 SVGIG (reference sequence). This CDR3 comprises 13 residues. The ends were cut back, 5 bases at V and 7 bases at J, with 17 bases in the middle. The CDR3 sequence: CAWRTLTGYEAFF. The CDR3 DNA reads TGTGCCTGGCGTACCCTTACAGGGTATGAAGCTTTCTTT.

This clone was recorded only once. The chain links TRBV7-2 to TRBJ2-5, with D perhaps given as TRBD1 or TRBD2 (6 bases each). With 5 bases removed from V and 5 bases from J, the gap between germline ends came to 15 bases. CDR1 and CDR2 (germline): SGHTA, FQGNSA. This CDR3 has 14 amino acids. The CDR3 DNA follows: TGTGCCAGCAGCCATTACGGAGGGGGGGAGACCCAGTACTTC. It specifies CASSHYGGGETQYF. The full variable domain, its missing parts supplied by reference TRBV7-2 and TRBJ2-5, is GAGVSQSPSNKVTEKGKDVELRCDPISGHTALYWYRQSLGQGLEFLIYFQGNSAPDKSGLPSDRFSAERTGGSVSTLTIQRTQQEDSAVYLCASSHYGGGETQYFGPGTRLLVL.

The genes are TRBV5-1 and TRBJ2-7; weak D call: TRBD2 (5 bases). V lost 4 bases and J 0 bases, leaving 11 bases between the germline ends. The CDR3 is 14 amino acids. Germline V lookup: CDR1 SGHRS, CDR2 YFSETQ. CDR3 protein: CASSLGLNSYEQYF. CDR3 nucleotides: TGCGCCAGCAGCCTAGGACTGAACTCCTACGAGCAGTACTTC.

The V and J genes are TRBV7-9 and TRBJ2-2, with D unclear. The CDR3 is made up of 14 amino acids. V was cut by 1 base and J by 7 bases, with 10 bases left in between. Germline V gene data show CDR1 as SEHNR and CDR2 as FQNEAQ (reference sequence). DNA for the CDR3: TGTGCCAGCAGCTTAGTTTTAGATGGCGGGGAGCTGTTTTTT. Its protein is CASSLVLDGGELFF.

The chain joins TRBV30 to TRBJ2-1, with 8 bases lining up with TRBD2. The germline V gene encodes CDR1 GTSNPN and CDR2 SVGIG (reference sequence). J lost 4 bases, V lost 4 bases, and 6 bases had no gene match. This CDR3 region has 14 residues. CDR3 coding DNA: TGTGCCTGGAACCCGGGAGGGCCATACAATGAGCAGTTCTTC. Translating gives CAWNPGGPYNEQFF.

Only a few counts were recorded for this clone. The chain recombines TRBV18 with TRBJ1-1; D is unclear. Germline V CDR1 and CDR2: KGHSH, LQKENI. V was trimmed by 2 bases and J by 0 bases, leaving 4 bases between them. The CDR3 loop spans 13 amino acids. CDR3 in DNA: TGTGCCAGCTCACCAAGGATGAACACTGAAGCTTTCTTT. This encodes CASSPRMNTEAFF.

The rearrangement joins TRBV29-1 to TRBJ1-5, with a tentative D call TRBD1 (6 bases). The CDR3 contains 15 residues. Germline CDR1 SQVTM, CDR2 ANQGSEA. V lost 6 bases and J lost 1, with 16 bases in between. The CDR3 reads CSVIGGRRSNQPQHF. The CDR3 region has the DNA TGCAGCGTAATAGGGGGGAGGCGGAGCAATCAGCCCCAGCATTTT.

The chain joins TRBV9 to TRBJ1-4; no clear D. The V end was cut by 0 bases, the J end by 6 bases, with 12 bases between. The CDR3 spans 15 residues. CDR1 is SGDLS, CDR2 YYNGEE, per germline. The CDR3 protein is CASSVAVSSDEKLFF. The DNA for the CDR3 is TGTGCCAGCAGCGTAGCAGTAAGCAGCGATGAAAAACTGTTTTTT.

The V and J genes are TRBV5-6 and TRBJ1-3, with a weak D call TRBD1 (5 bases). The CDR3 length is 18 residues. Germline CDR1 and CDR2: SGHDT and YYEEEE. Trimming left V 4 bases short and J 4 bases short, with 24 bases between. CDR3 region: CASSIWTLGHGSGNTIYF. In DNA, the CDR3 is TGTGCCAGCAGCATTTGGACACTGGGGCATGGCTCCGGAAACACCATATATTTT.

The V and J genes are TRBV6-1 and TRBJ2-1; possibly TRBD2 for D (6 bases). Germline loops: CDR1 MNHNS, CDR2 SASEGT. The CDR3 runs to 15 residues. V was clipped by 4 bases and J by 2 bases, with 12 bases between them. CDR3 region: CASSARDGTYNEQFF. In DNA, the CDR3 is TGTGCCAGCAGTGCGCGGGACGGTACCTACAATGAGCAGTTCTTC.

The V and J genes are TRBV7-9 and TRBJ2-7, with unresolved D. The CDR3 is 13 residues long. CDR1 and CDR2 (germline): SEHNR, FQNEAQ (reference sequence). Trimming took off 2 bases at V and 5 bases at J, with 10 bases between the two ends. CDR3 residues: CASSLILGNEQYF. CDR3 DNA sequence: TGTGCCAGCAGCTTAATTTTGGGGAACGAGCAGTACTTC.

About this clone itself: Other DNA sequences in this specimen translate into the identical CDR3. The J gene is TRBJ2-5, the V gene TRBV5-1; D ambiguous. Trimming shortened V by 0 bases and J by 1 base, and 7 bases separated the two germline ends. CDR1 is SGHRS and CDR2 is YFSETQ in the germline V gene. The CDR3 totals 14 residues. The chain's CDR3 is CASSLGQSQETQYF. CDR3 DNA: TGCGCCAGCAGCTTGGGGCAGTCCCAAGAGACCCAGTACTTC.